This T cell receptor beta chain was documented in a study of CD8+ T cells in alopecia areata listed by TCRdb under 2018. In terms of the full investigation: Treated patients were enrolled in an open-label pilot trial of oral tofacitinib, 5 to 10 mg twice daily, for moderate-to-severe alopecia areata. Biopsies were taken from tofacitinib-treated patients at baseline and again at 4 and 24 weeks into treatment, and several of those patients also had a later scalp biopsy. In humans, TCRbeta sequencing was performed on scalp tissue and on sorted CD4+ and CD8+ peripheral blood T cells from healthy controls and from patients with patchy or totalis/universalis alopecia areata. Amplification of TCRbeta CDR3 regions was done by immunoSEQ multiplex PCR using 35 Vbeta forward primers and 13 Jbeta reverse primers. Scalp clonality was compared across normal scalp (n=4), patchy alopecia areata scalp (n=8), and alopecia totalis/universalis scalp (n=8). In both human patients and the C3H/HeJ mouse model, the study applied high-throughput TCRbeta sequencing to look at T cell clonal expansion in alopecia areata. In treated patients, disease severity was measured using the SALT score, which gives the percentage of scalp surface area affected. Tofacitinib was administered for 6 to 18 months, and 6 months of follow-up off drug were then conducted to assess delayed response and recurrence. RNA was obtained with the PAXgene miRNA kit for fixed scalp, the miRNeasy kit for PBMCs, and the RNeasy kit for mouse skin.

The time point label here, explained by the study, means: about 25 weeks on oral tofacitinib. Sample treatment or condition, as interpreted from the label and publication: oral pan-JAK inhibitor, 5-10 mg twice daily. Peripheral blood and lesional scalp punch biopsies were obtained from patients with alopecia areata. After PBMCs were isolated by density centrifugation and stained for CD3, CD4 and CD8, a FACSAria was used to sort CD4+ and CD8+ T cells. Study-wide findings and limitations: Lesional scalp, especially in alopecia totalis/universalis, showed higher clonality and more expanded CD8+ clones than normal scalp, suggesting antigenic drive. Many expanded lesional clones persisted in scalp and blood during tofacitinib treatment, which may partly explain relapse after stopping treatment. Because the treated cohort was small and had only one nonresponder, larger studies are needed to examine links between baseline CD8+ expansion and response. Resident alphabeta T cells in normal human skin are also sequenced, complicating scalp TCR repertoire analysis, unlike mouse skin dominated by gammadelta T cells. With tofacitinib, both scalp clonality and the number of expanded CD8+ clones among the top 100 scalp clones went down significantly. Compared with mice, TCR sequences shared between patients were less clear, possibly partly because of HLA diversity across the patient population.

A word on this clone: Its target antigen remains unknown. Base qualities are missing; no much larger clone stands one base away.

The method was the immunoSEQ multiplex PCR assay. RNA was extracted from all samples and reverse transcribed into cDNA as template for TCR sequencing. First-strand cDNA was synthesized using SuperScript III with a 2:1 mix of oligo-dT and random hexamers. A synthetic immune receptor repertoire was used to measure amplification bias, and any remaining bias was corrected computationally. Per the original workflow: Raw reads were preprocessed to remove errors, and CDR3 was defined according to IMGT conventions as the region from the conserved cysteine to phenylalanine. Clonality was calculated as 1 minus Shannon entropy normalized by log2 of the number of productive unique TCRs. Whether each scalp clone was CD4 or CD8 was inferred by checking scalp TCRbeta sequences against the CD4 and CD8 repertoires from sorted blood. The table was pulled from immuneACCESS by TCRdb, which kept in-frame rearrangements only. Such tables lose some clones; where checked, under half of the loss comes from unresolved V genes, and the rest has no known cause. The V and J calls and clone size are taken from that table; D and trimming were inferred from the DNA. The sample data list 170,000 or so clones, and less than 70% of these were observed just once. The ten largest account for 11% of the sample.

The TCR was taken from a human donor with alopecia areata. The specimen was CD8+ T cells sorted from blood, collected at week 24, from a patient treated with tofacitinib.

Read as DNA, the sequence is TGTGCCACCAGCAGGGACGGACAGGGTCTTTACGAGCAGTACTTC. Its protein is CATSRDGQGLYEQYF. This chain joins TRBV15 to TRBJ2-7, with 8 bases aligning to TRBD1. From cysteine to phenylalanine, the CDR3 is 15 amino acids long. The DNA shown is the 45-base CDR3, in frame from base 1. The V end gives up 3 bases and the J end 4 bases, leaving 8 bases in the junction not matched to a gene. CDR1 LNHNV and CDR2 YYDKDF are derived from the germline V gene (reference sequence).